This T cell receptor beta chain appears in the sequencing data of a study of long-term antiretroviral therapy in people with HIV. The CDR3 contains 17 residues. CDR1 is SGHNT and CDR2 is YENEEA in the germline V gene. The V segment lost 2 bases and the J segment 4 bases; nucleotides outside the gene matches: 9. This was the immunoSEQ v3.0 assay at survey level. Clones were sequenced by immunoSEQ multiplex PCR, and TCRdb holds only the in-frame ones, with some missing. The sample lists about 28,000 clones, 84% occurring once. The material was unsorted PBMCs, obtained 0.4 years after starting antiretroviral therapy. This TCR derives from a man between 18 and 29 years old with HIV. The rearrangement joins TRBV11-3 to TRBJ2-1, with 9 bases that match TRBD2. Here the CDR3 DNA reads TGTGCCAGCAGCTTATCTAGCGGGAAACACACATACAATGAGCAGTTCTTC. It is translated as CASSLSSGKHTYNEQFF.